The text below deals with one T cell receptor beta chain. Its antigen is still unknown. No much larger clone exists at a distance of one base, and base qualities are not known. These data come from a study of shared clonotypes between healthy human individuals (TCRdb year 2020). With regard to the full study: A couple of women and a few men aged 18 to 49 years were included in the cohort. The study deeply sequenced blood TCR repertoires of about 5 healthy adults to estimate repertoire size and the extent of clonotype sharing between individuals. Per donor, leukapheresis produced somewhere between about 0.94 and 9.5 billion PBMCs. To increase sequencing depth and limit assay-specific biases, TCR repertoire library preparation and sequencing were carried out by different laboratories using diverse techniques. Per donor, three plates each were used for CD4 naive and CD4 memory, two for CD8 naive, and one for CD8 memory.

The donors were healthy, HIV-negative adults with no recently reported acute infections or vaccinations. Every donor was a Caucasian adult residing in Nashville, Tennessee, USA. CD4+ T cells were enriched through magnetic negative selection, after which naive cells were positively selected on CD45RA and the remaining negative fraction served as the memory subset. Blood was obtained by leukapheresis, after which PBMCs were separated by Ficoll-Histopaque density gradient centrifugation and cryopreserved in liquid nitrogen vapor phase. Analytical flow cytometry was used to check the purity and quantity of every magnetically sorted T cell population. Genomic DNA was isolated from every sorted fraction and measured by UV absorbance on a Nanodrop 2000c. The research as a whole found: Naive subsets generally had larger estimated clonotype richness than memory subsets. Sharing across a handful of donors was observed for around 5% of naive CD4, around 3.5% of naive CD8, over 2% of memory CD4, and around 0.42% of memory CD8 clonotypes. Compared with non-shared clonotypes, clonotypes shared by all four sorted-subset donors had higher generation probabilities. The small number of donors limited the genetic and exposure-history diversity represented. Incomplete sequencing was indicated by rarefaction of sorted-subset datasets, despite the large sequencing depth. Based on pairwise subsampling, the degree of clonotype sharing among donors was expected to be affected by sequencing depth. Sampling was restricted to blood, and TCR repertoires in tissues likely differ from the TCR repertoires found in blood.

Including cysteine and phenylalanine, the CDR3 has 16 amino acids. Just the 48-base CDR3 DNA is kept, in frame starting at base 1. Deletion took 0 bases off V and 1 base off J, with a span of 13 bases between the germline ends. CDR1 and CDR2 are read off the germline V gene as SGHRS and YFSETQ. TCR CDR3 regions were amplified from genomic DNA by multiplex PCR using the deep immunoSEQ assay. Extracted genomic DNA from each cell subset was spread evenly across all wells of several immunoSEQ 96-well plates, with each plate serving as a replicate. For sorted subsets, about 220 ng of genomic DNA, equivalent to some 33,000 T cell genomes, went into each replicate PCR. Purified libraries were measured with a Qubit 3.0 fluorometer, size-checked on a Bioanalyzer 2100, and measured again with the KAPA Library Quantification kit. Each immunoSEQ 96-well plate was sequenced on its own single-read 150-cycle Illumina NextSeq 550 flow cell. In the source study's methods: Because the immunoSEQ output held only junctional sequences and lacked quality scores, the filtering could not match the filtering applied to full-length reads. To assign V/J genes and CDR3, sequences were annotated against IMGT germline references using PyIR, a Python wrapper for IgBLAST v1.9. Reads were filtered out if the reads had weak V/J assignments (E-value above 1e-6), no CDR3, stop codons, out-of-frame junctions, or ambiguous translated residues. V3J clonotypes were defined as sequences sharing an identical inferred V gene, J gene, and CDR3 amino acid sequence. Percentage overlap between repertoires was calculated by dividing the number of shared unique clonotypes by the size of the smaller repertoire. Richness of each repertoire was evaluated using RTK rarefaction, the Chao1 estimator, and Recon v2.1 estimates of unobserved clonotypes. Generation probabilities were computed with OLGA for all TCRbeta clonotypes obtained by the gDNA method from four donors. This immuneACCESS table, as held by TCRdb, lists in-frame sequences with V and J called but not all clones. Of the missing ones, under half trace to an unresolved V gene in checked studies; the others have no known cause. D and trimming were read from the DNA, whereas the V and J calls and clone size are those reported in that table. The sample table shows more than 2 million clones, and 95% are seen once. Roughly 0.13% of the sample belongs to the ten largest clones.

The clonotype originates from a man younger than 35 in good health. This chain is built from TRBV5-1 and TRBJ1-1; the D segment could be TRBD1, given 5 matching bases. Material for sequencing was naive CD4+ T cells sorted from blood. What this sample's cell subset or site label stands for: CD45RA+ positively selected. The DNA is as follows: TGCGCCAGCAGCTTGGGGGTCGGGGCTTGGAACACTGAAGCTTTCTTT. This translates into CASSLGVGAWNTEAFF.